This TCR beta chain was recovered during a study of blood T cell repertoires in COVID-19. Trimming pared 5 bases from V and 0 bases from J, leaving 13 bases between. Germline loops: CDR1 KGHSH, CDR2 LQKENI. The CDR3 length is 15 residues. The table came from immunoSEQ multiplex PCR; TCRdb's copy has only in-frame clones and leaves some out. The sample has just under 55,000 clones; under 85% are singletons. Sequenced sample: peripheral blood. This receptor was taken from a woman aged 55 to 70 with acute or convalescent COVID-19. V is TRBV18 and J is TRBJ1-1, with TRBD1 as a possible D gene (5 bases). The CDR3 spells CASSILDSLNTEAFF. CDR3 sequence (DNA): TGTGCCAGCTCAATCCTCGACAGTTTGAACACTGAAGCTTTCTTT. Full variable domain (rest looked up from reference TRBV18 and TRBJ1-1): NAGVMQNPRHLVRRRGQEARLRCSPMKGHSHVYWYRQLPEEGLKFMVYLQKENIIDESGMPKERFSAEFPKEGPSILRIQQVVRGDSAAYFCASSILDSLNTEAFFGQGTRLTVV.